This T cell receptor beta chain was captured by sequencing in a study of Ad26.COV2.S vaccination and SARS-CoV-2 variants. To note about this clone: Its target is unknown.

General study points: Post-vaccination breadth of spike-specific CD8+ and CD4+ T cell responses was reportedly substantial. It was vaccine recipients, not placebo recipients, who had the higher spike-specific TCR breadth.

Measured with immunoSEQ multiplex PCR; TCRdb has only the in-frame clones, and not every one. The table lists about 94,000 clones, under 90% of them singletons. CDR1 and CDR2 (germline): ENHRY, SYGVKD. Trimming removed 3 bases from V and 6 bases from J, with 6 bases in between. The CDR3 totals 12 residues. This specimen consisted of peripheral blood, obtained after recovery from COVID-19. The origin of this receptor is a human donor who had recovered from COVID-19. The gene calls are TRBV10-3 and TRBJ2-1; D perhaps matches TRBD1 (6 bases). As DNA, the CDR3 is TGTGCCATCAGTGACAGGGGCAATGAGCAGTTCTTC. This sequence encodes CAISDRGNEQFF.